The sequence of this T cell receptor beta chain was determined in a study of cytomegalovirus exposure and HLA in healthy donors. The PCR had 60 Vbeta and 13 Jbeta primers. Repertoires were generated with immunoSEQ multiplex PCR, while TCRdb's copy carries only in-frame clones and drops some. Counted here are approximately 110,000 clones, about 61% occurring once; the ten biggest clones make up about 2.2%. On this clone: The antigen is unknown.

General study points: Several of the most significant clusters appeared, in a later analysis, to be linked to common viral pathogens. By HLA locus, TCR association rates varied in a later analysis, with DRB1 showing the most and HLA-C the fewest. What a later analysis reportedly showed was that an Asian-associated ancestry cluster had fewer N-insertions than the roughly 720-donor mean. In a later analysis, TCR beta V- and J-gene trimming showed a link to a missense DCLRE1C variant.

The CDR3 is 15 residues long. Germline loops: CDR1 SGHDN, CDR2 FVKESK. Trimming cost V 3 bases and J 3 bases, with 15 bases left between them. What was sequenced was PBMCs. This chain joins TRBV14 and TRBJ2-7, with D unclear. The source is a woman younger than 45 in good health and CMV-seronegative. CDR3 bases: TGTGCCAGCAGCCATAAGAGAGTTCTGTACTACGAGCAGTACTTC. Translation gives CASSHKRVLYYEQYF.